This TCR beta chain was observed in a study of identical twins. The cDNA had a unique molecular identifier and a template-switch universal primer site. TCRdb itself ran the 5' RACE reads through MiXCR, one entry per CDR3 protein. The sample includes about 530,000 distinct CDR3 sequences, 20% to 25% of them seen just once. Germline CDR1 reads MDHEN; CDR2 reads SYDVKM. V was clipped by 7 bases and J by 3 bases; unmatched bases: 3. The CDR3 is 13 residues long. The same specimen was also included in a second study, on yellow fever vaccine responses in identical twins.

The clonotype comes from a woman between 18 and 29 years old in good health. Source material: CD4+ T cells sorted from blood. The V call is TRBV28, the J call TRBJ2-4; 7 bases are a match to TRBD1. CDR3 DNA sequence: TGTGCCAGCACGACAGGGATCAAAAACATTCAGTACTTC. Translation: CASTTGIKNIQYF.